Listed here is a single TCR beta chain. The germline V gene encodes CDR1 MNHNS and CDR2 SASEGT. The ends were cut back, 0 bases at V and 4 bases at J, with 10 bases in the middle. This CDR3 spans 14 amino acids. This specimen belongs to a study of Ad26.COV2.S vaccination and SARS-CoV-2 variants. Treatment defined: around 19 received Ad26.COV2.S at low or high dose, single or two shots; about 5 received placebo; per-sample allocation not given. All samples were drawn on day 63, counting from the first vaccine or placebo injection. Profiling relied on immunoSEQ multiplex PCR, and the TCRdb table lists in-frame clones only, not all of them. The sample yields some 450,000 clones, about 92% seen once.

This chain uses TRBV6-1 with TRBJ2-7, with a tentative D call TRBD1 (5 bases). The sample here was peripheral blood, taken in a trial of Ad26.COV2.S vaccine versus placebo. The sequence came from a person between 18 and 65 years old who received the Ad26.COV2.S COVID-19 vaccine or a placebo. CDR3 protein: CASSEAAGYYEQYF. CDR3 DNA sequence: TGTGCCAGCAGTGAAGCAGCAGGGTATTACGAGCAGTACTTC.